One sample yielded the 5 T cell receptor beta chains listed below, sequenced in a study of graft-versus-host responses after intestinal transplantation. Profiling relied on immunoSEQ multiplex PCR, and the TCRdb table lists in-frame clones only, not all of them. The table records about 35,000 clones, about 94% of them present only once. The specimen comprised PBMCs, sampled 16 days after intestinal transplant. Every receptor here comes from a human patient who received an intestinal transplant, so some T cells may come from the graft donor.

A single count supports this clone. The rearrangement links TRBV7-6 to TRBJ1-6, with 9 bases lining up with TRBD1. The V segment lost 5 bases and the J segment 5 bases; nucleotides outside the gene matches: 7. CDR1 and CDR2 (germline): SGHVS, FNYEAQ. This CDR3 has 16 residues. CDR3 amino acids: CASSPRDRANNSPLHF. CDR3 coding DNA: TGTGCCAGCAGCCCCCGGGACAGGGCGAATAATTCACCCCTCCACTTT.

This clone was seen just once. The chain links TRBV18 to TRBJ2-1, with D perhaps TRBD1 or TRBD2 (5 bases each). This CDR3 has 16 residues. V was clipped by 0 bases and J by 0 bases, with 9 bases between them. Germline V gene data show CDR1 as KGHSH and CDR2 as LQKENI. The chain's CDR3 is CASSPPEGSSYNEQFF. The CDR3 DNA reads TGTGCCAGCTCACCACCCGAGGGGAGCTCCTACAATGAGCAGTTCTTC.

The chain is built from TRBV7-7 and TRBJ2-5; D remains unclear. The length of the CDR3 is 13 residues. Germline V gene sequence: CDR1 SSHAT, CDR2 FNYEAQ (reference sequence). Trimming stripped 3 bases from V and 3 bases from J, with 8 bases between. The CDR3 DNA reads TGTGCCAGCAGCTTTGGCCCGAAAGAGACCCAGTACTTC. It translates to CASSFGPKETQYF.

This chain links TRBV18 with TRBJ1-1; 8 bases are a match to TRBD1. This CDR3 has 18 amino acids. Germline-derived CDR1 and CDR2 are KGHSH and LQKENI. V gave up 4 bases and J gave up 2 bases; unmatched junction bases: 15. The CDR3 spells CASSQLSGGHGRNTEAFF. Written as DNA, the CDR3 is TGTGCCAGCTCACAACTTTCAGGGGGCCACGGGAGAAACACTGAAGCTTTCTTT. The full variable domain, with the rest looked up from reference TRBV18 and TRBJ1-1, is NAGVMQNPRHLVRRRGQEARLRCSPMKGHSHVYWYRQLPEEGLKFMVYLQKENIIDESGMPKERFSAEFPKEGPSILRIQQVVRGDSAAYFCASSQLSGGHGRNTEAFFGQGTRLTVV.

The chain recombines TRBV30 with TRBJ2-1; 9 bases map to TRBD2. Trimming took 1 base from V and 4 from J; bases not matched to a gene: 8. CDR1 is GTSNPN, CDR2 SVGIG, per germline (reference sequence). The CDR3 has 16 amino acids. CDR3: CAWSGALAGNYNEQFF. CDR3 nucleotides: TGTGCCTGGAGTGGGGCTCTAGCGGGAAATTACAATGAGCAGTTCTTC.